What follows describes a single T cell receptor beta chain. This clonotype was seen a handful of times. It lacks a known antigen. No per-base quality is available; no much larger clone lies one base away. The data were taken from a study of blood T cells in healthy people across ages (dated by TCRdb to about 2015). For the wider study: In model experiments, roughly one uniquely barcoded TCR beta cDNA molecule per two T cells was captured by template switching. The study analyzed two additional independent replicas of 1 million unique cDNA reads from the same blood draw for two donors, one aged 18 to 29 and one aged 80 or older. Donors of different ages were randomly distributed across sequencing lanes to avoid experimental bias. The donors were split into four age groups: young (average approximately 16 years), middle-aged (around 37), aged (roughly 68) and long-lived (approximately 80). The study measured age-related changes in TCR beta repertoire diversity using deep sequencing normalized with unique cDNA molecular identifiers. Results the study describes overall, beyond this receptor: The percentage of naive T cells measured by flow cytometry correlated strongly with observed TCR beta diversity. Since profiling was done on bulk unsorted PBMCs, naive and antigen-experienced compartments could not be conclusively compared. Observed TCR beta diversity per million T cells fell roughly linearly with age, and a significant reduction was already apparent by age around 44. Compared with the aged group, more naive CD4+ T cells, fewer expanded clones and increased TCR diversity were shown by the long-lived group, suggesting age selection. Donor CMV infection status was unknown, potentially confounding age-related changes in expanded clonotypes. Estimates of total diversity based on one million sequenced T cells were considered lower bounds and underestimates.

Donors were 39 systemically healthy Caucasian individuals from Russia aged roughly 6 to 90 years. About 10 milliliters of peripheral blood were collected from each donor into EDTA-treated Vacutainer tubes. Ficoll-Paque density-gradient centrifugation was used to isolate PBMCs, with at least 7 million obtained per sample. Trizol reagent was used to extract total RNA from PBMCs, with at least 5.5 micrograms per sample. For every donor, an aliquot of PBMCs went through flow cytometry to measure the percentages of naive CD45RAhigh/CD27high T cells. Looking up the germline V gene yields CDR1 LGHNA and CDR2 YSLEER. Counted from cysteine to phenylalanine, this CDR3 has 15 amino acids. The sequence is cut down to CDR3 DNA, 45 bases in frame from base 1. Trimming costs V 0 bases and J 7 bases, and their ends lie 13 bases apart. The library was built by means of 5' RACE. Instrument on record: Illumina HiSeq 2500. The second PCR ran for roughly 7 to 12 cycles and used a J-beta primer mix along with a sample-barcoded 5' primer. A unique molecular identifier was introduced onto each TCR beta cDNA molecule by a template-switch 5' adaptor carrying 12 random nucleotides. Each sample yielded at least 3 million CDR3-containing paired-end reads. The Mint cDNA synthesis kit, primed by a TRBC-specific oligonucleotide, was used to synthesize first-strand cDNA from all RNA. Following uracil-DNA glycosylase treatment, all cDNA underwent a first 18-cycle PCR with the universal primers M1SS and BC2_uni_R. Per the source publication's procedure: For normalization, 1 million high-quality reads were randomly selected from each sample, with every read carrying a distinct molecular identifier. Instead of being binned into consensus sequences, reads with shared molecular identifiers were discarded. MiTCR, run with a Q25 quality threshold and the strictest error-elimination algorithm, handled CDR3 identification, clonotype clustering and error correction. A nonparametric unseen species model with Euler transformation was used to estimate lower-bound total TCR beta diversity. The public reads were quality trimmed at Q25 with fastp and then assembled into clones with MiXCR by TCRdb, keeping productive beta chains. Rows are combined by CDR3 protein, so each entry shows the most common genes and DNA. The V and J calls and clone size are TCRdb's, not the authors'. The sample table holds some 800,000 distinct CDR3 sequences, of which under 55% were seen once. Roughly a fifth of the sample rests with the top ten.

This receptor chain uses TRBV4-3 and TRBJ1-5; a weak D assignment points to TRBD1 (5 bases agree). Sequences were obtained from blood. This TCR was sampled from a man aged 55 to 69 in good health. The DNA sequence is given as TGCGCCAGCAGCCAAGATGGCGGGGGACGACAGCCCCAGCATTTT. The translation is CASSQDGGGRQPQHF.